This TCR beta chain was found in a study of T cells expressing NK-cell markers. Across the study: Repertoire data for TCR beta were derived from sorted T cells (CD3+CD56+NKG2C+, CD3+CD56+NKG2C- and CD3+CD56-NKG2C+).

It was by 5'RACE template switching with UMIs that TCR beta cDNA was made. TCRdb re-analyzed the 5' RACE reads; it lists each CDR3 protein once, without DNA. This sample contains about 550,000 distinct CDR3 sequences. Study-wide points: HCMV specificity was not established for the expanded NKG2C+ T cell clones. The CD3+CD56-NKG2C+ fraction of several donors was likewise dominated by these clonotypes.

This CDR3 is 15 amino acids long. The germline CDR1 and CDR2 sequences are MNHNS and SASEGT. A note on this clonotype: Its antigen is unidentified.

The chain has TRBV6-1 and TRBJ1-1. The source is a man aged 18 to 35 in good health. Sequenced input: blood T cells: a sorted CD56 or NKG2C T cell subset, CD4+ or CD8+ T cells, or bulk PBMC T cells (not recorded which). The CDR3 sequence: CASSELAGGNTEAFF.